This note documents a single TCR beta chain sequence. The table came from immunoSEQ multiplex PCR; TCRdb's copy has only in-frame clones and leaves some out. This table has under 50,000 clones, over 75% appearing once. The data stem from a study of T cell changes during pregnancy in multiple sclerosis. CDR3 size: 13 residues. Germline assignment: CDR1 KGHSH and CDR2 LQKENI. The V end lost 3 bases, the J end lost 2 bases, and 7 bases lay between the germline ends. This material consisted of CD4+ T cells from peripheral blood mononuclear cells, taken in the first trimester of pregnancy. The sequence derives from a female donor in good health, enrolled as a control in a pregnancy study. The chain has TRBV18 and TRBJ1-2; D gene uncertain. The CDR3 DNA reads TGTGCCAGCTCACCCACGAGGAACTATGGCTACACCTTC. Protein product: CASSPTRNYGYTF.